The 29 T cell receptor beta chains below all came from one sample that was sequenced in a study of cytomegalovirus exposure and HLA in healthy donors. The PCR employed 60 Vbeta primers together with 13 Jbeta primers. Sequencing was performed with immunoSEQ multiplex PCR; in TCRdb, only in-frame clones are kept and a portion is missing. The sample consists of some 150,000 clones, just under 90% of them appearing once. Sequencing was performed on PBMCs. The origin of the receptors is a woman aged 25 to 39 in good health and CMV-seronegative.

The chain employs TRBV5-3 and TRBJ2-2; 11 nucleotides agree with TRBD1. TRBV5-3 is an ORF; its function is uncertain. Trimming removed 3 bases from V and 0 bases from J; junction bases left unmatched: 4. The CDR3 runs 17 residues. CDR3 loop: CARSWTGGEANTGELFF. In DNA form, the CDR3 reads TGTGCCAGAAGCTGGACAGGGGGCGAAGCGAACACCGGGGAGCTGTTTTTT.

This clone was seen just once. Compared with germline, one end of the junction differs, possibly owing to a read error. The chain carries TRBV5-4 and TRBJ2-1; tentatively, D is TRBD2 (7 bases). The CDR3 spans 13 residues. Germline CDR1 SGHNT, CDR2 YYREEE (reference sequence). This CDR3 is CASRLGGLDEQFF. The CDR3, as DNA: TGTGCCAGCAGGTTGGGGGGGCTAGATGAGCAGTTCTTC.

This clone was counted a single time. The J gene is TRBJ2-5, the V gene TRBV5-6; 8 bases are a match to TRBD1. The germline V gene encodes CDR1 SGHDT and CDR2 YYEEEE. This CDR3 is 15 amino acids long. V was clipped by 4 bases and J by 3 bases; unmatched bases: 8. The CDR3 DNA is TGTGCCAGCAGCCCATTAGCGGACAGGGAAGAGACCCAGTACTTC. As protein: CASSPLADREETQYF.

The V and J genes are TRBV11-2 and TRBJ1-1; 8 nucleotides agree with TRBD1. CDR3 length: 16 amino acids. V was clipped by 2 bases and J by 4 bases; unmatched bases: 9. In germline, CDR1 is SGHAT, CDR2 FQNNGV. The CDR3 reads CASSLLTGGGITEAFF. The CDR3 DNA follows: TGTGCCAGCAGCTTACTAACAGGGGGGGGAATCACTGAAGCTTTCTTT.

V and J are TRBV28 and TRBJ2-1; 8 bases fit TRBD2. CDR1 MDHEN and CDR2 SYDVKM come from the germline V gene. V lost 3 bases, J lost 4 bases, and 8 bases stayed unmatched. There are 16 residues in the CDR3. Here the CDR3 reads CASSLALTSGYNEQFF. The CDR3 region has the DNA TGTGCCAGCAGTTTGGCCCTAACTAGCGGTTACAATGAGCAGTTCTTC.

The CDR3 sequence is CASRLGLDYEQYF. DNA for the CDR3: TGTGCCAGCAGGCTCGGACTAGACTACGAGCAGTACTTC. J is TRBJ2-7 and V is TRBV6-6, with 7 bases identical to TRBD2. The germline gives CDR1 MNHNY, CDR2 SVGAGI (reference sequence). The CDR3 contains 13 residues. Losses at the gene ends were 6 bases for V and 3 bases for J; bases not matched to a gene: 5.

V usage is TRBV9 and J usage is TRBJ2-1; TRBD1 is a possible D gene (5 bases). CDR3 size: 14 residues. The germline V and J ends were trimmed by 0 bases and 4 bases, with 8 bases remaining between them. Germline V gives CDR1 SGDLS, CDR2 YYNGEE. CDR3 sequence reads: CASSVEGQYNEQFF. The CDR3 nucleotides are TGTGCCAGCAGCGTAGAGGGGCAGTACAATGAGCAGTTCTTC.

The chain recombines TRBV7-9 with TRBJ2-5; 8 bases are a match to TRBD2. The CDR3 totals 15 residues. Trimming cost V 5 bases and J 4 bases; bases outside gene matches: 9. From germline, CDR1 is SEHNR and CDR2 FQNEAQ (reference sequence). Here the CDR3 reads CASSKSGSEGETQYF. The CDR3 DNA reads TGTGCCAGCAGCAAGAGCGGGAGTGAAGGAGAGACCCAGTACTTC.

This CDR3 reads CASSVGGLGETQYF. CDR3 in DNA: TGTGCCAGCAGCGTCGGAGGGCTGGGGGAGACCCAGTACTTC. The chain is built from TRBV9 and TRBJ2-5; D may be TRBD2 (6 bases). Trimming removed 2 bases from V and 5 bases from J, with 13 bases in between. The CDR3 has 14 amino acids. Germline CDR1 is SGDLS and CDR2 is YYNGEE.

The rearrangement joins TRBV27 to TRBJ2-7, with 8 bases that match TRBD2. Germline CDR1 reads MNHEY; CDR2 reads SMNVEV (reference sequence). V was clipped by 6 bases and J by 5 bases; unmatched bases: 9. The CDR3 totals 14 residues. CDR3 coding DNA: TGTGCCAGCAGGCGCATAGCGGGAAACGACGAGCAGTACTTC. As protein: CASRRIAGNDEQYF.

The rearrangement links TRBV4-1 to TRBJ2-7; 7 nucleotides align to TRBD1. This CDR3 is 14 amino acids long. Germline CDR1 and CDR2: MGHRA and YSYEKL. J was trimmed by 3 bases and V by 4 bases; bases with no gene match: 6. The CDR3 DNA sequence: TGCGCCAGCAGCCCACTGGGACAGTACTACGAGCAGTACTTC. This encodes CASSPLGQYYEQYF.

The CDR3 protein is CSVAGTTNEQFF. DNA of the CDR3: TGCAGCGTAGCCGGGACAACCAATGAGCAGTTCTTC. The chain employs TRBV29-1 and TRBJ2-1; D may be TRBD1 (6 bases). The germline V gene encodes CDR1 SQVTM and CDR2 ANQGSEA. Trimming pared 6 bases from V and 6 bases from J, leaving 12 bases between. The CDR3 has 12 amino acids.

This clone has just a few counts. J is TRBJ2-6 and V is TRBV9; D is perhaps TRBD1 (6 bases). Trimming removed 4 bases at V and 1 base at J, with 18 bases between. The germline gives CDR1 SGDLS, CDR2 YYNGEE. CDR3 size: 18 residues. CDR3 nucleotide sequence: TGTGCCAGCAGCTCTAGTCCGAACAGGGCGTCTGGGGCCAACGTCCTGACTTTC. Translating it yields CASSSSPNRASGANVLTF.

The chain recombines TRBV4-3 with TRBJ2-7, with 11 bases aligning to TRBD2. The germline CDR1 and CDR2 sequences are LGHNA and YSLEER. The V and J ends lost 4 bases and 2 bases, in that order; junction bases with no gene match: 4. This CDR3 has 15 residues. The CDR3 loop is CASSRGLAEPYEQYF. The CDR3 DNA sequence: TGCGCCAGCAGCCGGGGACTAGCGGAACCCTACGAGCAGTACTTC.

The chain joins TRBV4-3 to TRBJ2-1, with TRBD2 identical over 8 bases. CDR3 length: 15 amino acids. J lost 9 bases, V lost 0 bases, and 7 bases had no gene match. In germline, CDR1 is LGHNA, CDR2 YSLEER. In DNA form, the CDR3 reads TGCGCCAGCAGCCAAGAGAGCGGGAGACCGTCTGAGCAGTTCTTC. The encoded protein is CASSQESGRPSEQFF.

The chain couples TRBV9 to TRBJ1-1; D perhaps matches TRBD1 (6 bases). CDR1 and CDR2 from the germline V gene are SGDLS and YYNGEE. V lost 4 bases and J 4 bases, leaving 11 bases between the germline ends. The CDR3 has 13 amino acids. CDR3 nucleotides: TGTGCCAGCAGCACAGGGAGATCCACTGAAGCTTTCTTT. Amino acids: CASSTGRSTEAFF. The full variable domain, in which reference TRBV9 and TRBJ1-1 provide the parts outside the CDR3, is DSGVTQTPKHLITATGQRVTLRCSPRSGDLSVYWYQQSLDQGLQFLIQYYNGEERAKGNILERFSAQQFPDLHSELNLSSLELGDSALYFCASSTGRSTEAFFGQGTRLTVV.

The V gene is TRBV5-1, the J gene TRBJ2-5; D is possibly TRBD1 (6 bases). From germline, CDR1 is SGHRS and CDR2 YFSETQ. V lost 2 bases, J lost 2 bases, and 16 bases lay in between. The CDR3 loop spans 16 amino acids. CDR3 nucleotide sequence: TGCGCCAGCAGCTTCTTAATAGACAGGTTACAAGAGACCCAGTACTTC. Its translation: CASSFLIDRLQETQYF.

The chain has TRBV29-1 and TRBJ2-2; D perhaps matches TRBD2 (6 bases). This CDR3 spans 16 amino acids. From germline, CDR1 is SQVTM and CDR2 ANQGSEA. V was trimmed by 4 bases and J by 3 bases, leaving 18 bases between them. The CDR3 DNA reads TGCAGCGTTGTCGGTCTAACGGGAGAGTACACCGGGGAGCTGTTTTTT. It yields the protein CSVVGLTGEYTGELFF.

The J gene is TRBJ2-5, the V gene TRBV5-1, with TRBD2 identical over 8 bases. The CDR3 length is 13 residues. With V trimmed by 2 bases and J by 3 bases, 0 bases remained unmatched. The germline gives CDR1 SGHRS, CDR2 YFSETQ. The CDR3 spells CASSFGGEETQYF. CDR3 nucleotides: TGCGCCAGCAGCTTCGGGGGGGAAGAGACCCAGTACTTC.

The chain employs TRBV6-5 and TRBJ2-5; the match to TRBD1 covers 11 bases. Germline trimming cut 6 bases from V and 4 bases from J; bases unmatched to any gene: 7. The CDR3 has 15 residues. CDR1 is MNHEY and CDR2 is SVGAGI in the germline V gene. The CDR3 bases are TGTGCCAGCAGGAGGACAGGGGGCGTAGGAGAGACCCAGTACTTC. It yields the protein CASRRTGGVGETQYF.

The chain joins TRBV18 to TRBJ1-2, with D perhaps TRBD1 (5 bases). This CDR3 spans 17 amino acids. In germline, CDR1 is KGHSH, CDR2 LQKENI. Trimming took 4 bases from V and 5 from J, leaving 23 bases between them. The CDR3, as DNA: TGTGCCAGCTCACGAGATCTGGCAGATTTAAGGGGATATGGCTACACCTTC. Protein sequence: CASSRDLADLRGYGYTF.

This clone was counted once. V gene TRBV29-1 combines with J gene TRBJ2-2; D is perhaps TRBD2 (5 bases). The CDR3 runs to 12 residues. V was clipped by 6 bases and J by 5 bases, with 10 bases between them. Per germline, CDR1 SQVTM and CDR2 ANQGSEA. The CDR3 spells CSVDPGTGELFF. DNA of the CDR3: TGCAGCGTGGACCCGGGGACCGGGGAGCTGTTTTTT.

This rearrangement joins TRBV6-5 to TRBJ2-3, with 12 positions matching TRBD2. Germline V gene lookup returns CDR1 MNHEY and CDR2 SVGAGI. CDR3 size: 14 residues. The junction had 6 bases not matched to a gene; V was cut back by 5 bases and J by 9 bases. CDR3 coding DNA: TGTGCCAGCAGTGACCCTAGCGGGAGGGACACGCAGTATTTT. Its protein is CASSDPSGRDTQYF.

The chain carries TRBV28 and TRBJ1-2; TRBD1 matches 9 bases. The trim removed 6 bases at V and 7 bases at J, leaving 15 bases unmatched. This CDR3 contains 16 residues. The germline V gene has CDR1 MDHEN and CDR2 SYDVKM. CDR3 amino acids: CASRYTGTGLICGYTF. The CDR3 DNA sequence: TGTGCCAGCAGGTACACCGGGACAGGGCTAATCTGTGGCTACACCTTC.

This clone appeared a few times. The chain joins TRBV29-1 to TRBJ1-5, with TRBD1 identical over 7 bases. In germline, CDR1 is SQVTM, CDR2 ANQGSEA. The ends lost 7 bases at V and 7 bases at J; junction bases unmatched: 13. The CDR3 spans 14 residues. The CDR3: CSASRGASGQPQHF. As DNA, the CDR3 is TGCAGCGCCAGCAGGGGGGCGTCGGGACAGCCCCAGCATTTT.

The chain has TRBV7-2 and TRBJ2-5, with TRBD2 matching over 8 bases. V lost 3 bases, J lost 3 bases, and 6 bases stayed unmatched. The CDR3 is 15 amino acids. Germline-derived CDR1 and CDR2 are SGHTA and FQGNSA. CDR3 nucleotide sequence: TGTGCCAGCAGCTTCCAGCGGGGACTAGAAGAGACCCAGTACTTC. It codes for CASSFQRGLEETQYF. The full variable domain, rest sourced from reference TRBV7-2 and TRBJ2-5, is GAGVSQSPSNKVTEKGKDVELRCDPISGHTALYWYRQSLGQGLEFLIYFQGNSAPDKSGLPSDRFSAERTGGSVSTLTIQRTQQEDSAVYLCASSFQRGLEETQYFGPGTRLLVL.

V gene TRBV15 combines with J gene TRBJ2-5; D is perhaps TRBD2 (6 bases). Germline lookup yields CDR1 LNHNV and CDR2 YYDKDF (reference sequence). V was cut by 1 base and J by 5 bases, with 20 bases left in between. This CDR3 region has 17 residues. In DNA, the CDR3 is TGTGCCACCAGCAGAGGCGTAGCGGTGACTTCGGGGGAGACCCAGTACTTC. This sequence encodes CATSRGVAVTSGETQYF. Based on the CDR3 plus reference TRBV15 and TRBJ2-5, the full variable domain is DAMVIQNPRYQVTQFGKPVTLSCSQTLNHNVMYWYQQKSSQAPKLLFHYYDKDFNNEADTPDNFQSRRPNTSFCFLDIRSPGLGDTAMYLCATSRGVAVTSGETQYFGPGTRLLVL.

The chain couples TRBV7-9 to TRBJ2-1, with 8 bases that match TRBD1. V trimming: 0 bases; J trimming: 8 bases; junction bases outside the gene matches: 18. The CDR3 is 19 amino acids. Germline assignment: CDR1 SEHNR and CDR2 FQNEAQ (reference sequence). CDR3 coding DNA: TGTGCCAGCAGCTTAGCGGGGGTCCCGGCGGGGACGACAGGGGATGAGCAGTTCTTC. The encoded protein is CASSLAGVPAGTTGDEQFF.

This clone appeared a few times. The chain recombines TRBV13 with TRBJ2-7, with 8 bases that match TRBD1. The V and J ends lost 5 bases and 2 bases, in that order; junction bases with no gene match: 8. Per germline, CDR1 PRHDT and CDR2 FYEKMQ (reference sequence). The CDR3 totals 15 residues. The chain's CDR3 is CASSASGQGTYEQYF. DNA for the CDR3: TGTGCCAGCAGCGCGAGTGGACAGGGCACCTACGAGCAGTACTTC.